This entry is about one T cell receptor (beta chain). This entry belongs to a study of blood T cell repertoires in COVID-19. As processed by the authors: Estimation of nucleated cell counts was performed using reference gene primer amplification. Sequenced by immunoSEQ multiplex PCR; TCRdb stores in-frame clones only, minus some. The D gene and trimming were derived from the DNA, and the V and J assignments and clone size from that table. The table lists about 440,000 clones, approximately 90% of them singletons. The specimen was PBMCs or T cells enriched from blood (not recorded which). This TCR derives from a woman under 30 with acute COVID-19.

The CDR3 region is CASSSPMTGGYGYTF. As DNA, the CDR3 is TGTGCCAGCAGTTCCCCAATGACAGGGGGATATGGCTACACCTTC. This chain connects TRBV6-2 or TRBV6-3 to TRBJ1-2; 9 bases are a match to TRBD1. This CDR3 has 15 amino acids. Germline V gene lookup returns CDR1 MNHEY and CDR2 SVGEGT. Trimming cost V 4 bases and J 5 bases; bases outside gene matches: 8.